These 22 T cell receptor beta chains originate from one sample sequenced in a study of OX40 agonist ivuxolimab in advanced cancers. Assay used: immunoSEQ multiplex PCR; TCRdb lists only in-frame clones, some missing. Of roughly 35,000 clones in the sample, about 86% were seen once. Sequenced material: CD4+ or CD8+ T cells sorted from blood, taken in a trial of the OX40 agonist ivuxolimab. The receptor set was obtained from an adult with an advanced solid tumor such as melanoma, head and neck, liver or kidney cancer.

The gene calls are TRBV27 and TRBJ1-3, with D perhaps matching TRBD1 (5 bases). Trimming shortened V by 10 bases and J by 4 bases, and 14 bases separated the two germline ends. CDR3 length equals 13 residues. CDR1 is MNHEY, CDR2 SMNVEV, per germline (reference sequence). CDR3 sequence (DNA): TGTGCCACCCCAGGAGGGGAGGGAAACACCATATATTTT. Translating gives CATPGGEGNTIYF.

The chain combines TRBV11-2 with TRBJ2-1, with TRBD1 matching over 7 bases. This CDR3 region has 15 residues. Germline trimming cut 5 bases from V and 5 bases from J; bases unmatched to any gene: 9. The germline CDR1 and CDR2 sequences are SGHAT and FQNNGV. CDR3 region: CASSPSTGHNNEQFF. CDR3 coding DNA: TGTGCCAGCAGCCCATCGACAGGGCATAACAATGAGCAGTTCTTC.

J is TRBJ2-7 and V is TRBV5-6; 7 bases are shared with TRBD2. There are 14 residues in the CDR3. Per the germline V gene, CDR1 is SGHDT and CDR2 is YYEEEE. Trimming at V came to 7 bases and at J to 0 bases, leaving 7 bases not matched to a gene. CDR3 nucleotides: TGTGCCAGCCTCAGAGGCGGGAGCTCCTACGAGCAGTACTTC. As protein: CASLRGGSSYEQYF.

The rearrangement uses TRBV4-3 and TRBJ1-4; TRBD1 matches at 10 bases. The germline V gene encodes CDR1 LGHNA and CDR2 YSLEER. The J segment lost 5 bases and the V segment lost 1 base, leaving 7 bases of the junction unmatched. CDR3 length: 17 residues. The CDR3 is CASSQGTGGGRNEKLFF. CDR3 coding DNA: TGCGCCAGCAGCCAAGGGACAGGGGGTGGCAGGAATGAAAAACTGTTTTTT.

V and J are TRBV6-5 and TRBJ2-7; D gene unclear. The germline gives CDR1 MNHEY, CDR2 SVGAGI. This CDR3 spans 11 amino acids. Trimming removed 8 bases from V and 2 bases from J, with 7 bases in between. As DNA, the CDR3 is TGTGCCAGCCATGATGCCTACGAGCAGTACTTC. Its protein is CASHDAYEQYF.

The chain carries TRBV25-1 and TRBJ2-2; a possible D gene is TRBD1 (6 bases). The CDR3 extends over 11 amino acids. Trimming left V 9 bases short and J 7 bases short, with 9 bases between. Germline CDR1 is MGHDK and CDR2 is SYGVNS. The DNA of the CDR3 is TGTGCCAGTCAGGGGTACGGGGAGCTGTTTTTT. Its translation: CASQGYGELFF.

This chain connects TRBV7-9 to TRBJ2-6; TRBD1 is a possible D gene (6 bases). In germline, CDR1 is SEHNR, CDR2 FQNEAQ (reference sequence). The CDR3 loop spans 15 amino acids. V was shortened by 5 bases and J by 4 bases, with 12 bases between the two germline ends. The CDR3 reads CASSRRGTGANVLTF. The CDR3 DNA follows: TGTGCCAGCAGCCGCAGGGGTACCGGGGCCAACGTCCTGACTTTC. Variable domain in full (rest from reference TRBV7-9 and TRBJ2-6): DTGVSQNPRHKITKRGQNVTFRCDPISEHNRLYWYRQTLGQGPEFLTYFQNEAQLEKSRLLSDRFSAERPKGSFSTLEIQRTEQGDSAMYLCASSRRGTGANVLTFGAGSRLTVL.

The V gene is TRBV4-1, the J gene TRBJ2-3; TRBD2 matches 8 bases. The germline CDR1 and CDR2 sequences are MGHRA and YSYEKL. J was trimmed by 2 bases and V by 6 bases; bases with no gene match: 7. This CDR3 is 15 amino acids long. The CDR3 protein is CASSRLLAVTDTQYF. CDR3 coding DNA: TGCGCCAGCAGTCGATTACTAGCGGTCACAGATACGCAGTATTTT.

The chain recombines TRBV19 with TRBJ2-5, with 7 nucleotides matching TRBD2. V shed 7 bases and J 4 bases; nucleotides not matched to a gene: 15. This CDR3 region has 16 residues. Germline V gene lookup returns CDR1 LNHDA and CDR2 SQIVND (reference sequence). The CDR3 sequence: CASTERASGGRETQYF. DNA for the CDR3: TGTGCCAGTACCGAGAGGGCTAGCGGTGGGAGAGAGACCCAGTACTTC. The full variable domain, with the rest looked up from reference TRBV19 and TRBJ2-5, is DGGITQSPKYLFRKEGQNVTLSCEQNLNHDAMYWYRQDPGQGLRLIYYSQIVNDFQKGDIAEGYSVSREKKESFPLTVTSAQKNPTAFYLCASTERASGGRETQYFGPGTRLLVL.

The chain links TRBV28 to TRBJ1-6; D ambiguous. The germline V and J ends were trimmed by 6 bases and 7 bases, with 13 bases remaining between them. Germline lookup yields CDR1 MDHEN and CDR2 SYDVKM. The CDR3 spans 14 residues. This CDR3 reads CASRAGVGNSPLHF. The CDR3, as DNA: TGTGCCAGCAGGGCCGGGGTCGGCAATTCACCCCTCCACTTT.

J is TRBJ2-2 and V is TRBV7-1, with 8 positions matching TRBD1. TRBV7-1 is annotated as an ORF whose role is uncertain. CDR3 size: 15 residues. Trimming at V came to 5 bases and at J to 7 bases, leaving 9 bases not matched to a gene. The CDR3 reads CASSLDRESNGELFF. As DNA, the CDR3 is TGTGCCAGCAGCCTGGACAGGGAATCCAACGGGGAGCTGTTTTTT.

The genes are TRBV27 and TRBJ1-2, with D perhaps TRBD1 (5 bases). V lost 3 bases to trimming and J lost 6 bases, with 11 bases between them. The CDR3 has 13 amino acids. Germline assignment: CDR1 MNHEY and CDR2 SMNVEV (reference sequence). CDR3 coding DNA: TGTGCCAGCAGTTTTGGGGACGGGGATGGCTACACCTTC. This gives the protein CASSFGDGDGYTF.

The rearrangement uses TRBV11-3 and TRBJ2-2; D not certain. Germline CDR1 and CDR2: SGHNT and YENEEA. V lost 5 bases, J lost 7 bases, and 14 bases lay in between. This CDR3 comprises 14 residues. CDR3 coding DNA: TGTGCCAGCAGCACTTCCCCCCTGGACGGGGAGCTGTTTTTT. It encodes CASSTSPLDGELFF.

The V call is TRBV6-1, the J call TRBJ2-7; TRBD2 aligns across 8 bases. Germline V lookup: CDR1 MNHNS, CDR2 SASEGT. This CDR3 comprises 15 residues. J lost 1 base, V lost 2 bases, and 4 bases had no gene match. The CDR3 here is CASSETGGGSYEQYF. The CDR3 bases are TGTGCCAGCAGTGAAACGGGCGGGGGGTCCTACGAGCAGTACTTC.

V gene TRBV5-5 combines with J gene TRBJ2-5; no clear D gene. Germline V gene data show CDR1 as SGHKS and CDR2 as YYEKEE (reference sequence). Trimming stripped 0 bases from V and 0 bases from J, with 6 bases between. The CDR3 is 14 amino acids. The CDR3 is CASSLAGNQETQYF. DNA of the CDR3: TGTGCCAGCAGCTTGGCTGGGAACCAAGAGACCCAGTACTTC.

The chain employs TRBV19 and TRBJ1-4; tentative D call: TRBD1 (5 bases). CDR1 LNHDA and CDR2 SQIVND come from the germline V gene (reference sequence). The length of the CDR3 is 16 residues. Trimming took off 5 bases at V and 7 bases at J, with 20 bases between the two ends. The CDR3 DNA is TGTGCCAGTAGTCCTCGAGACCGGCAAGGGGCTGAAAAACTGTTTTTT. This encodes CASSPRDRQGAEKLFF.

V gene TRBV6-1 combines with J gene TRBJ1-1; D is perhaps TRBD1 (6 bases). The CDR3 runs 13 residues. V lost 6 bases to trimming and J lost 4 bases, with 12 bases between them. Germline V gene lookup returns CDR1 MNHNS and CDR2 SASEGT. CDR3 region: CASRNRAITEAFF. CDR3 nucleotides: TGTGCCAGCAGAAACAGGGCGATCACTGAAGCTTTCTTT.

The chain couples TRBV5-1 to TRBJ1-1, with a tentative D call TRBD1 (5 bases). Trimming shortened V by 6 bases and J by 5 bases, and 17 bases separated the two germline ends. The CDR3 totals 14 residues. Germline V gene data show CDR1 as SGHRS and CDR2 as YFSETQ. CDR3 bases: TGCGCCAGCACCGCTGGGGGAGGCACGACTGAAGCTTTCTTT. This gives the protein CASTAGGGTTEAFF.

The V call is TRBV5-1, the J call TRBJ2-1; TRBD2 is a possible D gene (6 bases). The CDR3 is 12 residues long. V was pared by 5 bases and J by 9 bases, with 12 bases between. CDR1 SGHRS and CDR2 YFSETQ come from the germline V gene. CDR3 sequence: CASRAGRGEQFF. The CDR3 nucleotides read TGCGCCAGCAGGGCGGGGCGCGGTGAGCAGTTCTTC.

The chain employs TRBV7-9 and TRBJ1-3, with unresolved D. V gave up 5 bases and J gave up 0 bases, with 5 bases separating them. CDR1 and CDR2 from the germline V gene are SEHNR and FQNEAQ (reference sequence). The CDR3 extends over 13 amino acids. This CDR3 reads CASSLGSGNTIYF. The CDR3 nucleotides are TGTGCCAGCAGCCTCGGCTCTGGAAACACCATATATTTT.

In DNA, the CDR3 is TGTGCCAGCAGCTTGCTGGGGACAGCCAAAAGCACTGAAGCTTTCTTT. Its translation is CASSLLGTAKSTEAFF. The chain recombines TRBV5-6 with TRBJ1-1, with 7 bases lining up with TRBD1. Trimming at V came to 1 base and at J to 4 bases, leaving 10 bases not matched to a gene. Germline V gene lookup returns CDR1 SGHDT and CDR2 YYEEEE. The CDR3 has 16 residues.

The chain links TRBV4-2 to TRBJ1-2, with a possible D match to TRBD1 (6 bases). The CDR3 extends over 14 amino acids. The V gene's germline CDR1 is LGHNA and CDR2 YNFKEQ. Trimming stripped 5 bases from V and 8 bases from J, with 18 bases between. The CDR3 region is CASSWKQDQGGYTF. CDR3 bases: TGTGCCAGCAGCTGGAAACAGGATCAGGGGGGCTACACCTTC.